Below are 8 T cell receptor beta chains sequenced from a single sample in a study of long-term antiretroviral therapy in people with HIV. Researchers ran immunoSEQ v3.0 at survey level. Method: immunoSEQ multiplex PCR; TCRdb's copy keeps in-frame clones and lacks some. The data contain tens of thousands of clones, 85% of them seen just once; the ten biggest clones take up just under 4.5%. Material: unsorted PBMCs, obtained approximately 3.3 years after starting antiretroviral therapy. These receptors were collected from a man between 18 and 35 years old with HIV.

The chain uses TRBV28 and TRBJ2-7; 8 bases match TRBD2. The junction had 8 bases not matched to a gene; V was cut back by 3 bases and J by 7 bases. This CDR3 is 14 amino acids long. Germline V gene data show CDR1 as MDHEN and CDR2 as SYDVKM. The CDR3 sequence: CASSFSGMRAEQYF. The DNA for the CDR3 is TGTGCCAGCAGTTTTAGCGGGATGAGGGCTGAGCAGTACTTC.

This clone was recorded a few times. The chain uses TRBV28 and TRBJ1-2; D uncertain. The CDR3 contains 14 residues. Germline V gene data show CDR1 as MDHEN and CDR2 as SYDVKM. V lost 3 bases and J 4 bases, leaving 12 bases between the germline ends. The CDR3 is CASSFNGVTYGYTF. CDR3 nucleotide sequence: TGTGCCAGCAGTTTCAACGGGGTGACCTATGGCTACACCTTC.

This clone was observed once. The rearrangement joins TRBV5-1 to TRBJ1-4; TRBD1 might be the D (5 bases). Germline V gene sequence: CDR1 SGHRS, CDR2 YFSETQ. The CDR3 has 14 residues. V lost 4 bases to trimming and J lost 6 bases, with 13 bases between them. The CDR3: CASSTDGGYEKLFF. The CDR3 nucleotides are TGCGCCAGCAGCACGGACGGGGGGTATGAAAAACTGTTTTTT.

V and J are TRBV11-3 and TRBJ2-1; TRBD2 matches at 12 bases. The CDR3 covers 16 residues. V shed 4 bases and J 6 bases; nucleotides not matched to a gene: 7. The germline gives CDR1 SGHNT, CDR2 YENEEA. The chain's CDR3 is CASSSPSGGASNEQFF. CDR3 DNA: TGTGCCAGCAGCTCTCCTAGCGGGGGGGCTTCCAATGAGCAGTTCTTC.

The V call is TRBV4-3, the J call TRBJ2-1, with 15 bases aligning to TRBD2. CDR1 and CDR2 (germline): LGHNA, YSLEER. V shed 4 bases, J shed 9 bases, and the junction held 10 bases outside the gene matches. The CDR3 contains 17 residues. The CDR3 reads CASSPTFPGLAGGEQFF. Here the CDR3 DNA reads TGCGCCAGCAGCCCCACCTTTCCGGGACTAGCGGGAGGTGAGCAGTTCTTC.

The chain joins TRBV7-8 to TRBJ1-1, with 12 nucleotides matching TRBD1. The germline V gene encodes CDR1 SGHVS and CDR2 FQNEAQ. V shed 0 bases, J shed 5 bases, and the junction held 10 bases outside the gene matches. There are 18 residues in the CDR3. CDR3 residues: CASSLAGQGAVFGTEAFF. CDR3 bases: TGTGCCAGCAGCTTAGCGGGACAGGGGGCAGTTTTTGGGACTGAAGCTTTCTTT.

This clone was observed once. J is TRBJ2-7 and V is TRBV7-2; maybe TRBD1 (6 bases). Per germline, CDR1 SGHTA and CDR2 FQGNSA. V gave up 5 bases and J gave up 6 bases, with 23 bases separating them. CDR3 length: 16 residues. CDR3 sequence (DNA): TGTGCCAGCAGCACGACGAAACAGGGAAAGACGCGCGAGCAGTACTTC. Its translation: CASSTTKQGKTREQYF.

V gene TRBV4-1 combines with J gene TRBJ2-1, with TRBD2 identical over 8 bases. Unmatched junction bases numbered 4, after V lost 4 bases and J lost 8 bases. The CDR3 consists of 13 residues. The germline gives CDR1 MGHRA, CDR2 YSYEKL. The CDR3: CASSPSGSYEQFF. The CDR3 region has the DNA TGCGCCAGCAGCCCCAGCGGGAGTTATGAGCAGTTCTTC.